This record concerns one T cell receptor (beta chain) sequence. This clone's antigen is unknown. Base qualities are not provided; no much larger clone lies one nucleotide away. The germline V gene (reference sequence) sets CDR1 to LNHNV and CDR2 to YYDKDF. Spanning cysteine to phenylalanine, the CDR3 consists of 17 amino acids. CDR3 DNA is the only sequence kept; it has 51 bases, read in frame from the first base. At the junction V is shortened by 0 bases and J by 2 bases; bases outside the gene matches: 7. The sample originates from a study of identical twins (dated by TCRdb to the mid-2010s). Regarding the complete study: To test whether fetal clonotypes persist, this study deep-sequenced TCR alpha and beta repertoires from monozygotic twins, from unrelated adults of various ages, and from cord blood. To rule out contamination, replicate twin experiments were performed at different times with different library preparation protocols. Here is what the overall study found, with its caveats: Conclusions relied on cross-sectional statistical analysis, since the same donors could not be followed over many years. Compared with coincidental sharing between unrelated individuals, out-of-frame TCR alpha sequences shared between twins had an excess of sequences with low generation probability. Zero-insertion analyses could be partly confounded by invariant T cells such as MAIT and iNKT, although diverse VJ usage argued against such confounding for most clonotypes. Abundant cord blood beta clonotypes had fewer insertions, young adult naive repertoires showed a similar but weaker trend, and memory repertoires showed no such trend. In monozygotic twins, out-of-frame TCR alpha sharing was systematically underestimated by recombination models, although the models agreed with sharing between unrelated individuals. A weaker excess of twin sharing was found in beta out-of-frame sequences because the signal-to-noise ratio was lowered by fewer shared sequences.

All donors were healthy Caucasians. Three pairs of female monozygotic twins, all aged roughly 18 to 30 years, made up the twin cohort. Positive isolation kits from Invitrogen were used to isolate CD4+ and CD8+ T cell populations. Library construction relied on 5' RACE. The instrument given in TCRdb is Illumina HiSeq 2000. Template switching added a universal primer binding site, and the final cDNA carried a unique molecular identifier that allowed TCR cDNA molecules to be counted accurately. Specific primers in the conserved constant-segment region were used to synthesize first-strand cDNA for the TCR alpha and beta chains. To control for contamination, every cDNA library carried two barcodes: a SMART-Mk sample barcode plus Illumina barcodes. TruSeq adapter sequences and Illumina sample barcodes were added in two successive PCR steps. Sequencing of the TCR alpha and beta cDNA libraries was done on the Illumina HiSeq platform using custom primers. In the authors' own workflow: Unique molecular identifiers were extracted from raw reads with MiGEC, and CDR3 positions were determined with MiXCR. Recombination models were inferred per individual with the repgenHMM and IGoR tools using an EM algorithm. Shared clonotypes were analyzed with the tcR package in R, and sharing was normalized by the product of cloneset sizes. To study raw recombination free of thymic and clonal selection effects, out-of-frame nonproductive sequences were analyzed. TCRdb applied fastp at Q25 and MiXCR to the public reads, then kept only in-frame beta chains. Identical CDR3 protein sequences are pooled into one entry, listed with their most common genes and DNA. TCRdb assigned the V and J calls; the authors' analysis was not used. The sample table holds around 250,000 distinct CDR3 sequences, of which about 8.3% were seen once. In total, the top ten clones hold approximately 3% of the sample.

The same sample was also studied in work on yellow fever vaccine responses in identical twins. That second publication adds: According to the authors, the vaccine-induced T cell response in identical twins seemed to be partly convergent and partly specific to each individual. In identical twins, the study followed T cell clones that responded to the vaccine with precision.

Input material: CD8+ T cells sorted from blood. This chain is built from TRBV15 and TRBJ2-3; TRBD2 aligns with 8 central bases. This clonotype originated in a woman aged 18-29 years in good health. The nucleotides are TGTGCCACCAGCAGAGATGAACTAGCGGTTTCCACAGATACGCAGTATTTT. Its product reads: CATSRDELAVSTDTQYF.